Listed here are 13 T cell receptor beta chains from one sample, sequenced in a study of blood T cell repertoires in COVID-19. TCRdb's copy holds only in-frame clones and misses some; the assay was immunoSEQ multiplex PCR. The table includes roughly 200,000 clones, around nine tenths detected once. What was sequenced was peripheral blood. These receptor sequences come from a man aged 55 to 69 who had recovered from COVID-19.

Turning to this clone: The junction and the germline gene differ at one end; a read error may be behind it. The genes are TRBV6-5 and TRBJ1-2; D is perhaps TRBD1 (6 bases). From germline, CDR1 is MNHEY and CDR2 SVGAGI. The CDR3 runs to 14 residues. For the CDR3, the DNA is TGTGCCAGCAGTGACTCACAGGGTTGGTATGGCTACACCTTC. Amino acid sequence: CASSDSQGWYGYTF.

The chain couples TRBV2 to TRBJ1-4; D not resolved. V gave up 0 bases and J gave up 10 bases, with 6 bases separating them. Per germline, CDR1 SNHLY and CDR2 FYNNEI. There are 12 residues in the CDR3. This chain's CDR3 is CASSEAEGKLFF. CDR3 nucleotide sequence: TGTGCCAGCAGTGAAGCCGAGGGAAAACTGTTTTTT.

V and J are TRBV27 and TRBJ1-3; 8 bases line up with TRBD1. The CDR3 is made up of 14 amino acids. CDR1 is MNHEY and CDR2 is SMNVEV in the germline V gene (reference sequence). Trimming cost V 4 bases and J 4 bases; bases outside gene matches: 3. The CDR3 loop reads CASSSGQGGNTIYF. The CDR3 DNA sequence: TGTGCCAGCAGTTCCGGACAGGGCGGAAACACCATATATTTT.

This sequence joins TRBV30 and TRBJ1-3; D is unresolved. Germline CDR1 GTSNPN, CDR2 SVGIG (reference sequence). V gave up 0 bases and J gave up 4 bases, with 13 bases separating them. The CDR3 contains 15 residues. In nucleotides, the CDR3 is TGTGCCTGGAGTGTACTCCCGAGCGGGGGAAACACCATATATTTT. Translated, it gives CAWSVLPSGGNTIYF.

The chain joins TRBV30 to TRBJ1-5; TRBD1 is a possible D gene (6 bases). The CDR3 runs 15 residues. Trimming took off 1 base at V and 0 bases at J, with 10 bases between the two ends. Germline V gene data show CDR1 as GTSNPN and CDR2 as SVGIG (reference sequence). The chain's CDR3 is CAWSGTGFSNQPQHF. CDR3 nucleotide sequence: TGTGCCTGGAGTGGAACAGGGTTTAGCAATCAGCCCCAGCATTTT.

This chain's CDR3 is CATSAPGGGLEGKNIQYF. The CDR3 DNA reads as TGTGCCACCAGCGCCCCGGGAGGGGGGCTAGAAGGCAAAAACATTCAGTACTTC. The rearrangement links TRBV15 to TRBJ2-4; 8 nucleotides agree with TRBD2. Germline loops: CDR1 LNHNV, CDR2 YYDKDF (reference sequence). Trimming removed 5 bases from V and 3 bases from J; junction bases left unmatched: 15. The CDR3 consists of 18 residues.

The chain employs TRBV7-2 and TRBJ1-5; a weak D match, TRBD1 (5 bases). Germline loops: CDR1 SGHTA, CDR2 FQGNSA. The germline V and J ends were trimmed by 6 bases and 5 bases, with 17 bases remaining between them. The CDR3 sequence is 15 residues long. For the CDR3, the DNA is TGTGCCAGCAGTATTCTCTGGGGCCCCTATCAGCCCCAGCATTTT. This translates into CASSILWGPYQPQHF.

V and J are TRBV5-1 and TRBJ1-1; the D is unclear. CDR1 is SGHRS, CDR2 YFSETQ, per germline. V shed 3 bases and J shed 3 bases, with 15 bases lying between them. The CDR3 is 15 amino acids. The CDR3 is CASSYWTVRDTEAFF. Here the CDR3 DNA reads TGCGCCAGCAGCTACTGGACTGTTAGGGACACTGAAGCTTTCTTT.

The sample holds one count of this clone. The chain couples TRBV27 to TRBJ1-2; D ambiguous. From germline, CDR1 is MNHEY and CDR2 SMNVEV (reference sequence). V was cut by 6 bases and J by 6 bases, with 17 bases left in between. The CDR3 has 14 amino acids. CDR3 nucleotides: TGTGCCAGCAGCCACCCCGATACAGTAAATGGCTACACCTTC. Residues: CASSHPDTVNGYTF.

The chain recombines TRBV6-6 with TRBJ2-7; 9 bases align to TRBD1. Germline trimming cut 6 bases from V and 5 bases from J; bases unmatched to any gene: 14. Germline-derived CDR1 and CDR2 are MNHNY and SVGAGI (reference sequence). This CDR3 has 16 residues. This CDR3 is CASRRSGTGTTNEQYF. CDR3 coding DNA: TGTGCCAGCAGACGATCCGGGACAGGGACGACGAACGAGCAGTACTTC.

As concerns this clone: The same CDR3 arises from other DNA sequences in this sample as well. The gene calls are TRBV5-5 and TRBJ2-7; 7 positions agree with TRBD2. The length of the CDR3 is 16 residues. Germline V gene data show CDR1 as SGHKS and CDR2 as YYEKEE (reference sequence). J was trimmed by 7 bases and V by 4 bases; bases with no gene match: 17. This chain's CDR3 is CASSGAPGEGAGEQYF. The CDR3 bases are TGTGCCAGCAGCGGTGCCCCGGGGGAGGGAGCGGGAGAGCAGTACTTC.

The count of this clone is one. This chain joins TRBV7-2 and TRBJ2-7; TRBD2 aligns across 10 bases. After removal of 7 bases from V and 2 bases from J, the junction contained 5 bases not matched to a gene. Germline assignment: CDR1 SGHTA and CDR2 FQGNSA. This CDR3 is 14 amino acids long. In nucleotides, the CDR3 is TGTGCCAGCACCCTAACTAGCGGGGCCTACGAGCAGTACTTC. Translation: CASTLTSGAYEQYF.

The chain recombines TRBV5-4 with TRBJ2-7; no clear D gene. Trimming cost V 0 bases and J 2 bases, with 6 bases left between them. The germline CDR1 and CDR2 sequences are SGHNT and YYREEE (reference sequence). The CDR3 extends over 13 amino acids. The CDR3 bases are TGTGCCAGCAGCTTGGATAGCCCCTACGAGCAGTACTTC. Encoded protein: CASSLDSPYEQYF. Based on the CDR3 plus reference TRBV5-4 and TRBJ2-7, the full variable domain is ETGVTQSPTHLIKTRGQQVTLRCSSQSGHNTVSWYQQALGQGPQFIFQYYREEENGRGNFPPRFSGLQFPNYSSELNVNALELDDSALYLCASSLDSPYEQYFGPGTRLTVT.